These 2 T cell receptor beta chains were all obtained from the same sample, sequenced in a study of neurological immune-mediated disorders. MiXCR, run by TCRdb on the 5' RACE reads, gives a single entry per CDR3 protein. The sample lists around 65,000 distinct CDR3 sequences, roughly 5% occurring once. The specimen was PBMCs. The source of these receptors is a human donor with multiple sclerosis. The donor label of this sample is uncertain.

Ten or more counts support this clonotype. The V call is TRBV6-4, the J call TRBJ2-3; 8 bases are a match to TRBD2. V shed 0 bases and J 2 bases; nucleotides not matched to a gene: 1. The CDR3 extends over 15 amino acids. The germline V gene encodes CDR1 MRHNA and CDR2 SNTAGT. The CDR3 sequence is CASSDSRGVTDTQYF. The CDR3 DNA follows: TGTGCCAGCAGTGACTCGCGGGGGGTCACAGATACGCAGTATTTT.

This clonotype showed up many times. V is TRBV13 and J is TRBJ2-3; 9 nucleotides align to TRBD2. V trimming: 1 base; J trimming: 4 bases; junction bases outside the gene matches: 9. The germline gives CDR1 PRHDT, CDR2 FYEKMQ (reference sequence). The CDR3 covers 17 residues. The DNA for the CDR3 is TGTGCCAGCAGCTTAGAGGGCGGGGGGGCCTATGCAGATACGCAGTATTTT. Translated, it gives CASSLEGGGAYADTQYF.